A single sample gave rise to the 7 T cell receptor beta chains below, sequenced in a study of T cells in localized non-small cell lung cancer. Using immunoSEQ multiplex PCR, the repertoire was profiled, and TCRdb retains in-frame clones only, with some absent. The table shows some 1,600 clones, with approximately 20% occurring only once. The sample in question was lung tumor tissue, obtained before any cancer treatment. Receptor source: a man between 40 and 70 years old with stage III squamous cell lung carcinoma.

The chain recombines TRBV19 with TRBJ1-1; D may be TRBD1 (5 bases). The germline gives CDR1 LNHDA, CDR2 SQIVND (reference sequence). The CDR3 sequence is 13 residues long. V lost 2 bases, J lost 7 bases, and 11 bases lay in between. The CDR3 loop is CASSIMAGGEAFF. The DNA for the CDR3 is TGTGCCAGTAGTATAATGGCCGGGGGTGAAGCTTTCTTT.

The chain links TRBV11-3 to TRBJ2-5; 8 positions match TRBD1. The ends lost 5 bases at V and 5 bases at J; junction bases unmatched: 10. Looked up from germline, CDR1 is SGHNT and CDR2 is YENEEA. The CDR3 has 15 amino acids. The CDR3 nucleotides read TGTGCCAGCAGCCCACTTTGGACAGGGAGGGAGACCCAGTACTTC. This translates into CASSPLWTGRETQYF. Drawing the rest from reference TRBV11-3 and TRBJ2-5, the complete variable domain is EAGVVQSPRYKIIEKKQPVAFWCNPISGHNTLYWYLQNLGQGPELLIRYENEEAVDDSQLPKDRFSAERLKGVDSTLKIQPAELGDSAVYLCASSPLWTGRETQYFGPGTRLLVL.

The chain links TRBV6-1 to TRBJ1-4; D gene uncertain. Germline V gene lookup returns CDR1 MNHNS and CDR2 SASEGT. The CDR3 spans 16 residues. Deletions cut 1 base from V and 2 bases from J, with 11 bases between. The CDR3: CASSEVGSNTNEKLFF. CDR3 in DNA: TGTGCCAGCAGTGAAGTCGGAAGTAATACTAATGAAAAACTGTTTTTT.

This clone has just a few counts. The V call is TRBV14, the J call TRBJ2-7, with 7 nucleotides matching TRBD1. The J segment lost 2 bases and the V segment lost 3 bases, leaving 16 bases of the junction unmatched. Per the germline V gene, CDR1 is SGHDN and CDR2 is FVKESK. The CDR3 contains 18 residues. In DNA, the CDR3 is TGTGCCAGCAGCCAGACAGGGACCTTTTCTGCCGCTCCCTACGAGCAGTACTTC. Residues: CASSQTGTFSAAPYEQYF.

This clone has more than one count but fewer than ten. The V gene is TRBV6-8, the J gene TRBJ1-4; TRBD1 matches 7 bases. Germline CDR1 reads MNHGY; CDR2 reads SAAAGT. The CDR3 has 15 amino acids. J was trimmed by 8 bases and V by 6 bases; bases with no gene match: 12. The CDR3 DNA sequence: TGTGCCAGCAGCCTTAAGGGCAGGGGGAGGGAAAAACTGTTTTTT. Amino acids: CASSLKGRGREKLFF.

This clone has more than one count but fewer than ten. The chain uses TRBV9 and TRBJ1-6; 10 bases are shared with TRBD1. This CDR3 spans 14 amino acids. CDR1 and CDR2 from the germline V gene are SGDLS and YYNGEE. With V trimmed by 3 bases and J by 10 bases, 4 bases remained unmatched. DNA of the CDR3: TGTGCCAGCAGCGCCCGGGACAGGGGATCACCCCTCCACTTT. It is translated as CASSARDRGSPLHF.

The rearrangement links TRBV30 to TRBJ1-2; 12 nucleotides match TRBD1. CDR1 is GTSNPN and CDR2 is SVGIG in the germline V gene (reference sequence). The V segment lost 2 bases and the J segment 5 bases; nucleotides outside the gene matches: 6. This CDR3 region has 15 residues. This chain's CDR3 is CAWSLGTGGAYGYTF. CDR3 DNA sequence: TGTGCCTGGAGTTTAGGGACAGGGGGCGCTTATGGCTACACCTTC.